This is a list of T cell receptor beta chains from one sample in a study of blood T cell repertoires in COVID-19. The repertoire was sequenced with immunoSEQ multiplex PCR; TCRdb's copy has only in-frame clones and lacks some. The sample holds around 250,000 clones, 70% to 90% seen once. Sequenced material: PBMCs or T cells enriched from blood (not recorded which). The receptors shown here come from a middle-aged woman with acute COVID-19. Each CDR3 is given with its conserved first and last residue. D genes are given only for firm matches. Some rows have no size entry. The others give once, few or many, or a class for an expanded clone.

TRBJ2-5 NA TRBV11-3 TRBD2 CASSLVIRGGETQYF TGTGCCAGCAGCTTAGTAATCCGGGGGGGGGAGACCCAGTACTTC
TRBJ1-2 NA TRBV9 NA CASSPQMASNYGYTF TGTGCCAGCAGCCCCCAAATGGCTTCTAACTATGGCTACACCTTC
TRBJ2-1 NA TRBV30 TRBD2 CAWRTSGRGGEQFF TGTGCCTGGCGGACTAGCGGGAGGGGGGGTGAGCAGTTCTTC
TRBJ1-3 once TRBV7-9 NA CASSLAQGLGGNTIYF TGTGCCAGCAGCTTAGCCCAGGGTCTGGGAGGAAACACCATATATTTT
TRBJ1-4 NA TRBV7-9 TRBD1 CASSYATGKEKLFF TGTGCCAGCAGCTATGCGACAGGGAAAGAAAAACTGTTTTTT
TRBJ1-2 NA TRBV28 NA CASSRDYGYTF TGTGCCAGCAGCCGAGACTATGGCTACACCTTC
TRBJ2-1 NA TRBV19 TRBD2 CASSIVGLELRDEQFF TGTGCCAGTAGTATAGTGGGACTAGAACTTAGGGATGAGCAGTTCTTC
TRBJ2-3 NA TRBV5-6 TRBD1 CASSSYRDRALGADTQYF TGTGCCAGCAGCTCATACCGGGACAGAGCTTTGGGTGCAGATACGCAGTATTTT
TRBJ2-1 few TRBV7-3 NA CASSLIRTGDEQFF TGTGCCAGCAGCTTAATCCGGACCGGGGATGAGCAGTTCTTC
TRBJ1-1 NA TRBV30 NA CAWSGQQNTEAFF TGTGCCTGGAGTGGACAGCAAAACACTGAAGCTTTCTTT
TRBJ1-6 NA TRBV5-6 TRBD1 CASSRRGRNSPLHF TGTGCCAGCAGCCGCAGGGGGCGGAATTCACCCCTCCACTTT
TRBJ2-1 NA TRBV28 NA CASSPSSGGQFF TGTGCCAGCAGCCCCTCGAGCGGAGGGCAGTTCTTC
TRBJ1-2 NA TRBV7-8 TRBD1 CASSLVRGRNYGYTF TGTGCCAGCAGCTTAGTAAGGGGGCGCAACTATGGCTACACCTTC
TRBJ2-3 NA TRBV7-2 NA CASGAADTQYF TGTGCCAGCGGGGCCGCAGATACGCAGTATTTT
TRBJ2-1 NA TRBV5-5 TRBD2 CASSLETWTSGNSDEQFF TGTGCCAGCAGCTTGGAAACCTGGACTAGCGGGAATTCGGATGAGCAGTTCTTC
TRBJ2-1 once TRBV28 TRBD2 CASKVGAGVDYNEQFF TGTGCCAGCAAGGTGGGTGCGGGAGTGGATTACAATGAGCAGTTCTTC